This T cell receptor (beta chain) came from a study of T cell repertoires in cytomegalovirus infection. Study in general: HLA-B-restricted CMV epitopes that are well studied were used alongside recently identified HLA-C-restricted ones. Through public TCR beta signatures, both CMV infection and matching HLA type were indicated.

One entry per CDR3 protein results from TCRdb running MiXCR on the reads. The sample has approximately 1,000,000 distinct CDR3 sequences; around 32% are singletons. With respect to this clonotype: Its antigen is not identified.

Study observations and caveats: Clonotype analysis showed dominance of the ex vivo response by HLA-C-restricted CMV-specific TCR beta clonotypes. People with CMV and the relevant HLA were identified by cumulative public TCR beta family frequency.

CDR3 size: 15 residues. Germline CDR1 reads LNHNV; CDR2 reads YYDKDF (reference sequence). Trimming cost V 0 bases and J 2 bases, with 9 bases left between them. This clonotype was obtained from a human donor in good health (CMV status not recorded). Some clones in this sample may be carry-over from other donors' samples. This sequence joins TRBV15 and TRBJ2-3; maybe TRBD1 (5 bases). The sequences come from cultured CD8+ T cells from PBMCs, collected from culture after CMV antigen stimulation. CDR3 bases: TGTGCCACCAGCAGAGATGGGGCCAACACAGATACGCAGTATTTT. Translated: CATSRDGANTDTQYF.